Below are 32 T cell receptor beta chains sequenced from a single sample in a study of graft-versus-host responses after intestinal transplantation. The method was immunoSEQ multiplex PCR; TCRdb's version includes in-frame clones alone and lacks a portion of them. This table holds approximately 37,000 clones, over 90% found once. Source: PBMCs, taken around 720 days after intestinal transplantation. The receptors were gathered from a human patient who received an intestinal transplant, so some T cells may come from the graft donor.

The chain uses TRBV5-6 and TRBJ2-3, with unresolved D. V was pared by 4 bases and J by 5 bases, with 17 bases between. CDR1 and CDR2 from the germline V gene are SGHDT and YYEEEE. CDR3 size: 15 residues. The CDR3 spells CASSDTRVSGDTQYF. DNA of the CDR3: TGTGCCAGCAGCGATACAAGGGTGTCGGGAGATACGCAGTATTTT.

The table lists this clone with a count of one. The chain is built from TRBV2 and TRBJ1-2; D gene unclear. Trimming removed 2 bases from V and 8 bases from J, with 9 bases in between. CDR1 is SNHLY and CDR2 is FYNNEI in the germline V gene. The length of the CDR3 is 12 residues. The CDR3 is CASSESLQGYTF. As DNA, the CDR3 is TGTGCCAGCAGTGAAAGCCTACAGGGCTACACCTTC.

The chain links TRBV7-3 to TRBJ1-6; tentatively, D is TRBD1 (5 bases). The V gene's germline CDR1 is SGHTA and CDR2 FQGTGA. CDR3 length: 17 residues. The V end lost 0 bases, the J end lost 8 bases, and 17 bases lay between the germline ends. The CDR3: CASSLTGGEYAYSPLHF. The CDR3 DNA is TGTGCCAGCAGCTTAACGGGGGGTGAGTACGCTTATTCACCCCTCCACTTT. Drawing the rest from reference TRBV7-3 and TRBJ1-6, the complete variable domain is GAGVSQTPSNKVTEKGKYVELRCDPISGHTALYWYRQSLGQGPEFLIYFQGTGAADDSGLPNDRFFAVRPEGSVSTLKIQRTERGDSAVYLCASSLTGGEYAYSPLHFGNGTRLTVT.

J is TRBJ1-6 and V is TRBV6-1; D call uncertain. This CDR3 contains 13 residues. Trimming took 6 bases from V and 7 from J, leaving 10 bases between them. CDR1 and CDR2 from the germline V gene are MNHNS and SASEGT. The CDR3 reads CASSHDTNSPLHF. CDR3 sequence (DNA): TGTGCCAGCAGCCACGACACAAATTCACCCCTCCACTTT.

In its sample, this clone was seen once. The V gene is TRBV5-4, the J gene TRBJ2-1; 7 bases map to TRBD2. Per the germline V gene, CDR1 is SGHNT and CDR2 is YYREEE (reference sequence). CDR3 length: 12 residues. V dropped 3 bases and J dropped 8; count of bases not matched to a gene: 2. CDR3 region: CASSSGGDEQFF. In DNA form, the CDR3 reads TGTGCCAGCAGCTCTGGGGGGGATGAGCAGTTCTTC.

A few counts support this clone. This rearrangement joins TRBV4-1 to TRBJ2-3; TRBD2 matches 9 bases. The CDR3 extends over 17 amino acids. J gave up 3 bases and V 0 bases, and 7 bases lay outside the gene matches. The germline V gene encodes CDR1 MGHRA and CDR2 YSYEKL. The CDR3 spells CASSQEMREGLTDTQYF. CDR3 bases: TGCGCCAGCAGCCAAGAAATGCGGGAGGGCTTAACAGATACGCAGTATTTT.

This clone was detected a few times. The chain combines TRBV29-1 with TRBJ2-5, with D unclear. Trimming left V 4 bases short and J 5 bases short, with 5 bases between. The CDR3 length is 10 residues. Germline assignment: CDR1 SQVTM and CDR2 ANQGSEA. This CDR3 reads CSVAHETQYF. As DNA, the CDR3 is TGCAGCGTTGCTCACGAGACCCAGTACTTC.

The V and J genes are TRBV7-7 and TRBJ2-3, with unresolved D. V dropped 4 bases and J dropped 4 bases, with 12 bases sitting between them. The germline V gene has CDR1 SSHAT and CDR2 FNYEAQ (reference sequence). There are 14 residues in the CDR3. In nucleotides, the CDR3 is TGTGCCAGCAGCTCGTCCCGAGGTTCAGATACGCAGTATTTT. Its translation: CASSSSRGSDTQYF.

This clone was recorded only once. J is TRBJ2-4 and V is TRBV6-6; TRBD2 is a possible D gene (6 bases). The V gene's germline CDR1 is MNHNY and CDR2 SVGAGI (reference sequence). Trimming pared 2 bases from V and 8 bases from J, leaving 16 bases between. The CDR3 runs to 15 residues. CDR3 bases: TGTGCCAGCAGTTACAGGGCCCGAGGAGGGTACATTCAGTACTTC. Translation gives CASSYRARGGYIQYF.

CDR3 coding DNA: TGTGCCAGCAGAGCCGGGACAGCCAGCACAGATACGCAGTATTTT. Residues: CASRAGTASTDTQYF. This rearrangement joins TRBV2 to TRBJ2-3; 7 bases line up with TRBD1. With 6 bases clipped from V and 0 bases from J, the junction kept 6 bases outside the gene matches. Looked up from germline, CDR1 is SNHLY and CDR2 is FYNNEI. The CDR3 is 15 amino acids.

The J gene is TRBJ2-6, the V gene TRBV4-2; no clear D. Germline lookup yields CDR1 LGHNA and CDR2 YNFKEQ. The ends were cut back, 1 base at V and 0 bases at J, with 4 bases in the middle. The CDR3 is 15 amino acids. This CDR3 is CASSQGISGANVLTF. Written as DNA, the CDR3 is TGTGCCAGCAGCCAAGGTATCTCTGGGGCCAACGTCCTGACTTTC.

The chain carries TRBV13 and TRBJ1-5; the match to TRBD1 covers 7 bases. This CDR3 is built from 16 residues. Germline CDR1 PRHDT, CDR2 FYEKMQ (reference sequence). Germline trimming cut 2 bases from V and 2 bases from J; bases unmatched to any gene: 6. DNA of the CDR3: TGTGCCAGCAGCTTAAGCGGAGGGGGCGGCAATCAGCCCCAGCATTTT. The encoded protein is CASSLSGGGGNQPQHF.

The chain is built from TRBV4-1 and TRBJ1-6; D is undetermined. Between the trimmed V and J ends, which lost 2 bases and 0 bases, there was a span of 23 bases. CDR1 is MGHRA, CDR2 YSYEKL, per germline. The CDR3 sequence is 21 residues long. Here the CDR3 reads CASSQYEVPSLGGSYNSPLHF. DNA of the CDR3: TGCGCCAGCAGCCAATACGAGGTCCCCTCCTTAGGTGGCTCCTATAATTCACCCCTCCACTTT.

Here the CDR3 reads CASMFSGRQYF. The CDR3 DNA follows: TGTGCCAGCATGTTTTCTGGGAGGCAGTATTTT. The V gene is TRBV5-6, the J gene TRBJ2-3; possible D gene TRBD2, 5 bases. V gave up 6 bases and J gave up 11 bases, with 13 bases separating them. The CDR3 length is 11 residues. The V gene's germline CDR1 is SGHDT and CDR2 YYEEEE.

This chain joins TRBV5-4 and TRBJ2-1; maybe TRBD1 (6 bases). Germline loops: CDR1 SGHNT, CDR2 YYREEE (reference sequence). The ends were cut back, 3 bases at V and 5 bases at J, with 15 bases in the middle. This CDR3 contains 15 residues. CDR3: CASSSQGRGHNEQFF. The CDR3 DNA reads TGTGCCAGCAGCTCCCAGGGGCGCGGTCACAATGAGCAGTTCTTC. Using reference TRBV5-4 and TRBJ2-1 for the parts outside the CDR3, the full variable domain is ETGVTQSPTHLIKTRGQQVTLRCSSQSGHNTVSWYQQALGQGPQFIFQYYREEENGRGNFPPRFSGLQFPNYSSELNVNALELDDSALYLCASSSQGRGHNEQFFGPGTRLTVL.

This sequence joins TRBV20-1 and TRBJ1-1, with D unresolved. Trimming took 4 bases from V and 3 from J, leaving 3 bases between them. CDR1 and CDR2 (germline): DFQATT, SNEGSKA (reference sequence). The CDR3 loop spans 10 amino acids. CDR3 coding DNA: TGCAGTGCTACGGACACTGAAGCTTTCTTT. It codes for CSATDTEAFF.

The J gene is TRBJ2-7, the V gene TRBV19; the match to TRBD1 covers 11 bases. V lost 1 base to trimming and J lost 2 bases; unmatched junction nucleotides: 7. The CDR3 is 17 amino acids. Per the germline V gene, CDR1 is LNHDA and CDR2 is SQIVND (reference sequence). CDR3 sequence: CASSIVGGQGVPYEQYF. The CDR3 DNA is TGTGCCAGTAGTATAGTGGGGGGACAGGGGGTCCCCTACGAGCAGTACTTC.

V usage is TRBV6-1 and J usage is TRBJ2-7; D is ambiguous. CDR3 length equals 10 residues. Trimming cost V 3 bases and J 4 bases, with 1 base left between them. Germline V gives CDR1 MNHNS, CDR2 SASEGT. The CDR3 is CASSDYEQYF. Written as DNA, the CDR3 is TGTGCCAGCAGTGATTACGAGCAGTACTTC.

The chain recombines TRBV10-3 with TRBJ2-1, with no clear D. Germline CDR1 reads ENHRY; CDR2 reads SYGVKD. V lost 4 bases to trimming and J lost 8 bases, with 12 bases between them. There are 13 residues in the CDR3. The CDR3 DNA sequence: TGTGCCATCAGTGTGGATAGGTCCCATGAGCAGTTCTTC. This gives the protein CAISVDRSHEQFF.

The rearrangement joins TRBV7-6 to TRBJ2-1; the D is unclear. V was shortened by 5 bases and J by 6 bases, with 17 bases between the two germline ends. The CDR3 is made up of 15 amino acids. In germline, CDR1 is SGHVS, CDR2 FNYEAQ. DNA of the CDR3: TGTGCCAGCAGCCCCCAGGCCCGGACGACCAATGAGCAGTTCTTC. Residues: CASSPQARTTNEQFF.

The gene calls are TRBV6-5 and TRBJ2-7; 9 bases align to TRBD1. Unmatched junction bases numbered 8, after V lost 5 bases and J lost 6 bases. Germline assignment: CDR1 MNHEY and CDR2 SVGAGI. The CDR3 sequence is 14 residues long. CDR3 in DNA: TGTGCCAGCAGTCTCTCAACAGGGGGCCGCGAGCAGTACTTC. Amino acid sequence: CASSLSTGGREQYF.

This clone was found once. This same CDR3 is encoded by further DNA sequences in the sample. The chain joins TRBV19 to TRBJ2-3, with TRBD2 identical over 7 bases. CDR1 and CDR2 from the germline V gene are LNHDA and SQIVND (reference sequence). Losses at the gene ends were 2 bases for V and 2 bases for J; bases not matched to a gene: 4. This CDR3 spans 15 amino acids. The CDR3 sequence: CASSIRGGDTDTQYF. In DNA, the CDR3 is TGTGCCAGTAGTATAAGGGGAGGGGACACAGATACGCAGTATTTT.

With regard to this clone: The sample carries other DNA sequences with the same CDR3. The rearrangement links TRBV6-5 to TRBJ2-5, with 7 bases aligning to TRBD1. CDR1 and CDR2 from the germline V gene are MNHEY and SVGAGI. The CDR3 runs to 14 residues. The J segment lost 3 bases and the V segment lost 2 bases, leaving 3 bases of the junction unmatched. Written as DNA, the CDR3 is TGTGCCAGCAGTTACGTGGGACAGAAAGAGACCCAGTACTTC. The encoded protein is CASSYVGQKETQYF.

A note on this clone: One end of the junction varies from germline; a read error may be responsible. V is TRBV18 and J is TRBJ1-4; TRBD1 aligns across 8 bases. The CDR3 totals 12 residues. Germline V gene data show CDR1 as KGHSH and CDR2 as LQKENI. This chain's CDR3 is CASSPGGQGWIF. The CDR3 DNA is TGTGCCAGCTCACCCGGCGGACAGGGATGGATTTTT.

In this sample, this clone turned up a few times. This rearrangement joins TRBV6-1 to TRBJ1-6; possibly TRBD1 for D (5 bases). CDR3 length equals 13 residues. V lost 3 bases and J 5 bases, leaving 5 bases between the germline ends. Germline CDR1 MNHNS, CDR2 SASEGT. CDR3 nucleotide sequence: TGTGCCAGCAGTGACAGGGATAATTCACCCCTCCACTTT. Encoded protein: CASSDRDNSPLHF.

The chain recombines TRBV13 with TRBJ2-1; a possible D gene is TRBD2 (6 bases). Trimming removed 8 bases from V and 4 bases from J, with 15 bases in between. From germline, CDR1 is PRHDT and CDR2 FYEKMQ (reference sequence). This CDR3 region has 14 residues. CDR3 amino acids: CASCGSGVYNEQFF. The CDR3 DNA sequence: TGTGCCAGCTGTGGTAGCGGCGTTTACAATGAGCAGTTCTTC.

The chain has TRBV29-1 and TRBJ1-1; D ambiguous. The germline gives CDR1 SQVTM, CDR2 ANQGSEA. Trimming left V 2 bases short and J 6 bases short, with 22 bases between. The CDR3 runs to 16 residues. The CDR3 loop is CSVELNAVTGFAEAFF. In nucleotides, the CDR3 is TGCAGCGTTGAACTTAACGCGGTAACGGGTTTCGCTGAAGCTTTCTTT.

The chain recombines TRBV9 with TRBJ1-2; D perhaps matches TRBD1 (6 bases). The V end was cut by 0 bases, the J end by 3 bases, with 6 bases between. This CDR3 contains 13 residues. CDR1 and CDR2 from the germline V gene are SGDLS and YYNGEE. The CDR3 reads CASSVDRDYGYTF. In DNA, the CDR3 is TGTGCCAGCAGCGTAGACAGGGACTATGGCTACACCTTC.

This clone has just one count. This rearrangement joins TRBV7-9 to TRBJ2-2; D tentatively fits TRBD1 or TRBD2 (6 bases each). CDR1 SEHNR and CDR2 FQNEAQ come from the germline V gene (reference sequence). This CDR3 has 14 amino acids. The V end was cut by 2 bases, the J end by 7 bases, with 11 bases between. CDR3 DNA sequence: TGTGCCAGCAGCTTACCGGGGGCCAGCGGGGAGCTGTTTTTT. It specifies CASSLPGASGELFF.

The rearrangement uses TRBV19 and TRBJ1-5; maybe TRBD1 (6 bases). CDR1 is LNHDA and CDR2 is SQIVND in the germline V gene (reference sequence). The CDR3 is 16 residues long. V was trimmed by 7 bases and J by 0 bases, leaving 16 bases between them. The CDR3, as DNA: TGTGCCAGTAAAGAGGGGGGAGGACTTAGCAATCAGCCCCAGCATTTT. Its protein product is CASKEGGGLSNQPQHF.

The rearrangement uses TRBV9 and TRBJ2-3, with 9 bases that match TRBD1. The CDR3 is made up of 15 amino acids. The V gene's germline CDR1 is SGDLS and CDR2 YYNGEE. V was clipped by 2 bases and J by 4 bases; unmatched bases: 5. CDR3 loop: CASSVRDRVPDTQYF. The CDR3 coding sequence is TGTGCCAGCAGCGTTCGGGACAGGGTCCCAGATACGCAGTATTTT.

This clone was detected only once. This chain connects TRBV2 to TRBJ1-3; D perhaps matches TRBD1 (6 bases). Germline V lookup: CDR1 SNHLY, CDR2 FYNNEI. This CDR3 contains 15 residues. Deletions cut 7 bases from V and 7 bases from J, with 20 bases between. The DNA of the CDR3 is TGTGCCAGCAACCGCAGGGGTCGGGCGTCCAACACCATATATTTT. This gives the protein CASNRRGRASNTIYF.